The next 10 T cell receptor beta chains were all read from a single sample in a study of blood T cell repertoires in COVID-19. The protocol was immunoSEQ multiplex PCR, while the TCRdb copy is restricted to in-frame clones and leaves out a portion. The sample shows 280,000 or so clones, around 90% of them seen only once. Sequenced: PBMCs or T cells enriched from blood (not recorded which). These receptors were taken from a young woman with acute COVID-19.

In its sample, this clone was seen once. The V gene is TRBV5-4, the J gene TRBJ1-2, with D possibly matching TRBD1 (6 bases). V was shortened by 4 bases and J by 5 bases, with 24 bases between the two germline ends. The germline CDR1 and CDR2 sequences are SGHNT and YYREEE (reference sequence). This CDR3 has 17 amino acids. The DNA of the CDR3 is TGTGCCAGCAGCCTAGGGGGGGGTAGTGACAGAGTATATGGCTACACCTTC. This encodes CASSLGGGSDRVYGYTF.

In this sample, this clone turned up a few times. The CDR3 bases are TGTGCCAGCAGTTACTCGCGGACAGAGGGAGGGATCGGAGCTTTCTTT. This gives the protein CASSYSRTEGGIGAFF. The chain couples TRBV6-5 to TRBJ1-1, with D tentatively TRBD1 (6 bases). The CDR3 is 16 residues long. Trimming stripped 0 bases from V and 10 bases from J, with 21 bases between. Germline V gene data show CDR1 as MNHEY and CDR2 as SVGAGI.

The chain is built from TRBV19 and TRBJ1-5, with D possibly being TRBD1 (5 bases). Per germline, CDR1 LNHDA and CDR2 SQIVND (reference sequence). This CDR3 region has 15 residues. The V end lost 2 bases, the J end lost 4 bases, and 12 bases lay between the germline ends. CDR3 bases: TGTGCCAGTAGTATACGGTCGACAGCTAATCAGCCCCAGCATTTT. Protein sequence: CASSIRSTANQPQHF.

The chain uses TRBV29-1 and TRBJ2-3, with D tentatively TRBD2 (6 bases). This CDR3 region has 15 residues. V was cut by 0 bases and J by 5 bases, with 15 bases left in between. Germline V gene data show CDR1 as SQVTM and CDR2 as ANQGSEA. The CDR3 DNA sequence: TGCAGCGTTGAAGATCCTCACGGGAGAAGAGATACGCAGTATTTT. Translated: CSVEDPHGRRDTQYF.

The chain has TRBV24-1 and TRBJ2-1; 7 bases are shared with TRBD2. The trim removed 8 bases at V and 2 bases at J, leaving 2 bases unmatched. Germline CDR1 and CDR2: KGHDR and SFDVKD. This CDR3 has 13 amino acids. As DNA, the CDR3 is TGTGCCACCATGGGGGGGACCTACAATGAGCAGTTCTTC. Translating it yields CATMGGTYNEQFF.

The chain carries TRBV11-2 and TRBJ2-2, with TRBD2 matching 8 bases. V lost 5 bases and J lost 8; bases outside the gene matches: 13. This CDR3 comprises 16 residues. Germline lookup yields CDR1 SGHAT and CDR2 FQNNGV. CDR3 nucleotide sequence: TGTGCCAGCAGCCCTCAATCCGGGACTAGGGTGGGGGAGCTGTTTTTT. This codes for CASSPQSGTRVGELFF.

Turning to this clone: Germline is not matched at one junction end, which may reflect a read error. The V and J genes are TRBV7-7 and TRBJ2-2; TRBD1 matches 12 bases. The CDR3 totals 17 residues. The germline V gene has CDR1 SSHAT and CDR2 FNYEAQ (reference sequence). CDR3 sequence: CASSLGGTGGSTGELFF. CDR3 nucleotides: TGTGCTAGCAGCTTAGGTGGGACAGGGGGCTCCACCGGGGAGCTGTTTTTT.

The chain combines TRBV6-5 with TRBJ2-7, with D perhaps matching TRBD1 (6 bases). Germline CDR1 and CDR2: MNHEY and SVGAGI. Trimming removed 2 bases from V and 5 bases from J, with 10 bases in between. The CDR3 has 13 residues. In DNA, the CDR3 is TGTGCCAGCAGTTACATTTGGGGGCACGAGCAGTACTTC. Protein product: CASSYIWGHEQYF.

The chain couples TRBV10-1 to TRBJ2-7; TRBD1 might be the D (6 bases). V gave up 6 bases and J gave up 2 bases, with 11 bases separating them. From germline, CDR1 is WNHNN and CDR2 SYGVQD (reference sequence). This CDR3 region has 13 residues. DNA of the CDR3: TGCGCCAGCAGCACAGGGTTTACCTACGAGCAGTACTTC. As protein: CASSTGFTYEQYF.

This chain joins TRBV11-2 and TRBJ1-6; D remains ambiguous. There are 16 residues in the CDR3. The germline gives CDR1 SGHAT, CDR2 FQNNGV. V was clipped by 4 bases and J by 3 bases, with 13 bases between them. CDR3 loop: CASSSPLADYNSPLHF. The CDR3 coding sequence is TGTGCCAGCAGCTCTCCCTTGGCAGACTATAATTCACCCCTCCACTTT. The variable domain in full, completed from reference TRBV11-2 and TRBJ1-6, reads EAGVAQSPRYKIIEKRQSVAFWCNPISGHATLYWYQQILGQGPKLLIQFQNNGVVDDSQLPKDRFSAERLKGVDSTLKIQPAKLEDSAVYLCASSSPLADYNSPLHFGNGTRLTVT.